Listed below are T cell receptor beta chains from one sample, sequenced in a study of blood T cell repertoires in COVID-19. Sequencing used immunoSEQ multiplex PCR; TCRdb keeps in-frame clones, though not all of them. The data hold around 64,000 clones, with over 75% observed a single time. Sequencing input: peripheral blood. All receptors come from a woman younger than 30 with acute or convalescent COVID-19. Each CDR3 is given with its conserved first and last residue. A D gene is named only where the DNA matches it firmly. Part of the rows lack a size; the others show once, few, many or a class for expanded clones.

j_call clone_size d_call cdr3_length v_call cdr3_nt cdr3_aa
TRBJ1-1 - TRBD1 11 TRBV20-1 TGCAGTGCCAGGGGGTCCCGAGAAGCTTTCTTT CSARGSREAFF
TRBJ1-2 - TRBD1 16 TRBV28 TGTGCCAGCAGTTCCTCCGGGACAGGGTCTGGGAAGGGCTACACCTTC CASSSSGTGSGKGYTF
TRBJ1-1 - TRBD1 14 TRBV19 TGTGCCAGTAGTAGCGACAGGGGGAACACTGAAGCTTTCTTT CASSSDRGNTEAFF
TRBJ2-1 - TRBD2 17 TRBV20-1 TGCAGTGCTAGTTCCGCTAGCGGGGCTATCTCCTACAATGAGCAGTTCTTC CSASSASGAISYNEQFF
TRBJ1-6 - TRBD1 15 TRBV30 TGTGCCTGGAGTGGGATCGGACAGGGGAATTCACCCCTCCACTTT CAWSGIGQGNSPLHF
TRBJ2-7 - TRBD2 14 TRBV29-1 TGCAGCGTTGAAATTAGCGGGGGTTCCTACGAGCAGTACTTC CSVEISGGSYEQYF
TRBJ1-2 once - 14 TRBV21-1 TGTGCCAGCAGCAAAGCGCAGGTTCACTATGGCTACACCTTC CASSKAQVHYGYTF
TRBJ2-1 - - 15 TRBV6-6 TGTGCCAGCAGTTACTCGCAGGGCCGACGGGATGAGCAGTTCTTC CASSYSQGRRDEQFF
TRBJ2-2 - - 17 TRBV12-1 TGTGCCAGCCTTCTGGCATACAGGGAAATCATTCCCGGGGAGCTGTTTTTT CASLLAYREIIPGELFF
TRBJ1-6 - TRBD1 17 TRBV30 TGTGCCTGGAGTGATCGGGACAGGGGGCGGGAGGATTCACCCCTCCACTTT CAWSDRDRGREDSPLHF
TRBJ2-2 once - 15 TRBV11-2 TGTGCCAGCAGCTTAGACAGGGGAAACACCGGGGAGCTGTTTTTT CASSLDRGNTGELFF
TRBJ1-1 - - 16 TRBV19 TGTGCCAGTAGTTTGGGTACGGTCAGGGTCGTCACTGAAGCTTTCTTT CASSLGTVRVVTEAFF
TRBJ1-6 - - 15 TRBV18 TGTGCCAGCTCCCGGAACGGGGAAAATAATTCACCCCTCCACTTT CASSRNGENNSPLHF
TRBJ1-2 few - 11 TRBV28 TGTGCCAGCAGAGAGGGTCTCGGCTACACCTTC CASREGLGYTF
TRBJ2-1 - TRBD1 13 TRBV7-9 TGTGCCAGCAGCTTAGGGGACAGGGGGCGGCAGTTCTTC CASSLGDRGRQFF
TRBJ2-5 once TRBD2 16 TRBV7-2 TGTGCCAGCAGGTACACCAGCGGGAGGATCCAAGAGACCCAGTACTTC CASRYTSGRIQETQYF
TRBJ1-6 few TRBD1 16 TRBV5-1 TGCGCCAGCAGAGCTGACAGGGTAGCGGCTAATTCACCCCTCCACTTT CASRADRVAANSPLHF
TRBJ1-1 few - 13 TRBV7-9 TGTGCCAGCAGCCCCTATGAGAACACTGAAGCTTTCTTT CASSPYENTEAFF
TRBJ1-1 few TRBD1 15 TRBV11-2 TGTGCCAGCAGCTTAGATCAGGGGGCGAGCGCTGAAGCTTTCTTT CASSLDQGASAEAFF
TRBJ2-7 - TRBD1 12 TRBV29-1 TGCAGCGTGAGACAGGGGTACTACGAGCAGTACTTC CSVRQGYYEQYF
TRBJ2-1 few TRBD2 14 TRBV6-5 TGTGCCAGCAGTCGCGGGAGCTCCTACAATGAGCAGTTCTTC CASSRGSSYNEQFF
TRBJ2-3 once TRBD2 16 TRBV10-3 TGTGCCATCAGTGGGTCCAATAGCGGGGACACAGATACGCAGTATTTT CAISGSNSGDTDTQYF
TRBJ1-2 - TRBD1 14 TRBV30 TGTGCCTGGAGTGTACCCCGACAGGGTAATGGCTACACCTTC CAWSVPRQGNGYTF
TRBJ2-2 - TRBD1 15 TRBV5-1 TGCGCCAGCAGCTTGGCTCAGGGGGCCCCCGGGGAGCTGTTTTTT CASSLAQGAPGELFF
TRBJ1-1 once TRBD1 15 TRBV7-9 TGTGCCAGCAGCACGAAGGACAGGGGAGAGACTGAAGCTTTCTTT CASSTKDRGETEAFF
TRBJ2-2 - TRBD2 18 TRBV5-6 TGTGCCAGCAGCTTGGCTCGGCTAGCGGGGGGGCAAATCGGGGAGCTGTTTTTT CASSLARLAGGQIGELFF
TRBJ2-1 - TRBD2 12 TRBV29-1 TGCAGCGTTGCCGCCTCTAGCGGGGGGACCTTCTTC CSVAASSGGTFF
TRBJ1-2 - - 14 TRBV5-6 TGTGCCAGCAGCTTGGGGGTTTCCGGGGTTGGCTACACCTTC CASSLGVSGVGYTF
TRBJ1-1 once - 13 TRBV14 TGTGCCAGCAGCCAAGCATCTGGGCCTGAAGCTTTCTTT CASSQASGPEAFF
TRBJ2-7 - - 13 TRBV29-1 TGCAGCGTTGGGCAGGGTCGTAGCTACGAGCAGTACTTC CSVGQGRSYEQYF
TRBJ2-1 once - 15 TRBV18 TGTGCCAGCTCACCTTCTCTTACAGGCTACAATGAGCAGTTCTTC CASSPSLTGYNEQFF
TRBJ2-1 - TRBD2 17 TRBV4-1 TGCGCCAGCAGCGTGCCCCTATCTAGCGGGGGGAAGGATGAGCAGTTCTTC CASSVPLSSGGKDEQFF
TRBJ2-5 - - 10 TRBV27 TGTGCCAGCGGCGGGGAGACCCAGTACTTC CASGGETQYF
TRBJ1-2 few - 13 TRBV5-4 TGTGCCAGCACCCGGGACTCTATCTATGGCTACACCTTC CASTRDSIYGYTF
TRBJ1-2 - TRBD1 13 TRBV18 TGTGCCAGCTCACAGGACAGGAACTATGGCTACACCTTC CASSQDRNYGYTF
TRBJ2-1 - - 16 TRBV2 TGTGCCAGCAGTGAAGCTAGCTGGAGCTCCTACAATGAGCAGTTCTTC CASSEASWSSYNEQFF
TRBJ2-2 - TRBD2 19 TRBV19 TGTGCCAGTAGTATTGCTAAGGGACTAGCGGGAGATATTACCGGGGAGCTGTTTTTT CASSIAKGLAGDITGELFF
TRBJ1-1 - - 13 TRBV5-1 TGCGCCAGCAGCTTGGAACAGAACACTGAAGCTTTCTTT CASSLEQNTEAFF
TRBJ2-4 - TRBD1 16 TRBV6-1 TGTGCCAGCAGTGGCGACAGGGTTTCCCTCGGAAACATTCAGTACTTC CASSGDRVSLGNIQYF
TRBJ1-2 - - 14 TRBV6-6 TGTGCCAGCAGTTACCGGGAGGAACGGGGAGGCTACACCTTC CASSYREERGGYTF
TRBJ2-1 - - 11 TRBV5-8 TGTGCCAGCAGCTTGTATCTCCCCCAGTTCTTC CASSLYLPQFF
TRBJ1-6 - - 15 TRBV11-2 TGTGCCAGCAGCTTAGGGCGGGGGAATAATTCACCCCTCCACTTT CASSLGRGNNSPLHF
TRBJ2-3 - - 17 TRBV7-8 TGTGCCAGCAGCTTAGGTCCTCGCGGGCGGAGCACAGATACGCAGTATTTT CASSLGPRGRSTDTQYF
TRBJ2-3 - TRBD1 15 TRBV5-1 TGCGCCAGCAGCTTGGCGGACAGGCGCACAGATACGCAGTATTTT CASSLADRRTDTQYF
TRBJ2-7 - TRBD2 14 TRBV5-1 TGCGCCAGCAGCCACGGACTAGGACCCTACGAGCAGTACTTC CASSHGLGPYEQYF
TRBJ2-2 - - 14 TRBV5-4 TGTGCCAGCAGCACGGACAGGAACACCGGGGAGCTGTTTTTT CASSTDRNTGELFF
TRBJ2-3 - - 13 TRBV6-6 TGTGCCACCTCCGGGACTAGCACAGATACGCAGTATTTT CATSGTSTDTQYF
TRBJ2-1 - TRBD1 17 TRBV2 TGTGCCAGCAGTGTTTGGGGCGACAGGGGGGAGGTGAATGAGCAGTTCTTC CASSVWGDRGEVNEQFF
TRBJ1-5 once - 14 TRBV10-2 TGCGCCAGCAGTGAGTCCCGGGTAGGTCAGCCCCAGCATTTT CASSESRVGQPQHF
TRBJ1-2 - TRBD1 13 TRBV28 TGTGCCAGCAGTCCGGACAGGGTGCTTGGCTACACCTTC CASSPDRVLGYTF
TRBJ2-2 few TRBD1 15 TRBV19 TGTGCCAGTAGTATTTGGCAGGGGGCGGCCGGGGAGCTGTTTTTT CASSIWQGAAGELFF
TRBJ2-1 - - 19 TRBV12-5 TGTGCTAGTGGTTTGATCCTCAATGACTGGATCCCGGGACAATATGAGCAGTTCTTC CASGLILNDWIPGQYEQFF
TRBJ1-2 - - 14 TRBV19 TGTGCCAGTAGTATGATATTCACGGACTATGGCTACACCTTC CASSMIFTDYGYTF
TRBJ2-7 - - 14 TRBV14 TGTGCCAGCAGCCAAGGGGCAGTTACCTACGAGCAGTACTTC CASSQGAVTYEQYF